This TCR beta chain came from a study of blood T cell repertoires in COVID-19. V was pared by 4 bases and J by 6 bases, with 9 bases between. This CDR3 region has 13 residues. Germline V lookup: CDR1 MNHEY, CDR2 SVGAGI. Methods used by the authors: Using reference gene primer amplification, nucleated cell counts were estimated. This table comes from immunoSEQ multiplex PCR, and its TCRdb copy is limited to in-frame clones, with some not included. V, J and clone size reflect that table, while D and trimming were determined from the DNA. This table holds 26,000 or so clones, around 65% found once. Sequenced material: peripheral blood. This chain joins TRBV6-5 and TRBJ2-2; D not certain. This TCR was recovered from a man in his 60s with active or convalescent COVID-19. The CDR3 DNA is TGTGCCAGCAGTTTGGGCAGCCCCGGGGAGCTGTTTTTT. This gives the protein CASSLGSPGELFF.